The 21 T cell receptor beta chains listed next were all sequenced from one sample in a study of radiotherapy plus CTLA-4 blockade in lung cancer. The table came from immunoSEQ multiplex PCR; TCRdb's copy has only in-frame clones and leaves some out. The sample holds 45,000 to 60,000 clones; roughly 77% are singletons and the top ten take less than 3%. The sequencing used peripheral blood, collected from a patient treated with radiotherapy plus ipilimumab. The receptors shown here come from a human donor with non-small cell lung cancer whose response to radiotherapy plus ipilimumab could not be evaluated.

The rearrangement links TRBV28 to TRBJ1-4, with D possibly matching TRBD1 (6 bases). The germline CDR1 and CDR2 sequences are MDHEN and SYDVKM. The CDR3 sequence is 15 residues long. Deletions cut 3 bases from V and 5 bases from J, with 13 bases between. CDR3 DNA: TGTGCCAGCAGTTTGGGGGCAGAGGGGAATGAAAAACTGTTTTTT. Encoded protein: CASSLGAEGNEKLFF.

This clone was seen once. The chain employs TRBV4-2 and TRBJ1-5; 10 bases fit TRBD1. Germline values: CDR1 LGHNA, CDR2 YNFKEQ. The V segment lost 5 bases and the J segment 5 bases; nucleotides outside the gene matches: 0. The CDR3 length is 13 residues. The CDR3 coding sequence is TGTGCCAGCAGCGGACAGGGGGATCAGCCCCAGCATTTT. The encoded protein is CASSGQGDQPQHF.

The chain carries TRBV7-2 and TRBJ2-2; TRBD2 matches at 7 bases. The length of the CDR3 is 18 residues. The V segment lost 4 bases and the J segment 2 bases; nucleotides outside the gene matches: 13. Germline V lookup: CDR1 SGHTA, CDR2 FQGNSA. CDR3: CASSSRRASGLNTGELFF. CDR3 DNA: TGTGCCAGCAGCTCAAGGAGGGCTAGCGGACTTAACACCGGGGAGCTGTTTTTT.

This clone has more than one count but fewer than ten. Likely a read error: the CDR3 ends without its conserved phenylalanine or tryptophan. The DNA is left out, because the CDR3 cannot be placed on it with certainty; the CDR3 is given as TCRdb lists it. The chain employs TRBV2 and TRBJ2-7; the table's TRBD2 call for D was not verified on the DNA. CDR1 and CDR2 from the germline V gene are SNHLY and FYNNEI. The CDR3 contains 13 residues when both ends are counted. The CDR3 sequence is CASSEESAAGKRL.

This clone was recorded a few times. The chain links TRBV27 to TRBJ2-1, with D possibly being TRBD1 (6 bases). This CDR3 comprises 12 residues. In germline, CDR1 is MNHEY, CDR2 SMNVEV (reference sequence). Trimming pared 4 bases from V and 15 bases from J, leaving 16 bases between. The CDR3 sequence: CASSSNTGNWFF. In DNA, the CDR3 is TGTGCCAGCAGTTCTAATACAGGGAATTGGTTCTTC.

J is TRBJ2-3 and V is TRBV2; D is possibly TRBD1 (5 bases). The CDR3 runs 14 residues. Germline V gene data show CDR1 as SNHLY and CDR2 as FYNNEI. The ends were cut back, 5 bases at V and 0 bases at J, with 9 bases in the middle. The CDR3, as DNA: TGTGCCAGCAGTCCTCGACAGAGCACAGATACGCAGTATTTT. Protein product: CASSPRQSTDTQYF.

This chain joins TRBV5-8 and TRBJ2-5; no clear D. The CDR3 covers 14 residues. The V end was cut by 4 bases, the J end by 2 bases, with 12 bases between. The germline CDR1 and CDR2 sequences are SGHTS and YDEGEE. The CDR3 nucleotides are TGTGCCAGCAGCACCCGCGGTTTGCAAGAGACCCAGTACTTC. This codes for CASSTRGLQETQYF. Based on the CDR3 plus reference TRBV5-8 and TRBJ2-5, the full variable domain is EAGVTQSPTHLIKTRGQQATLRCSPISGHTSVYWYQQALGLGLQFLLWYDEGEERNRGNFPPRFSGRQFPNYSSELNVNALELEDSALYLCASSTRGLQETQYFGPGTRLLVL.

The chain uses TRBV7-6 and TRBJ2-6; 9 bases are shared with TRBD1. CDR1 and CDR2 (germline): SGHVS, FNYEAQ. J lost 4 bases, V lost 4 bases, and 8 bases had no gene match. The CDR3 runs to 17 residues. The DNA for the CDR3 is TGTGCCAGCAGCTCTGGGACAGGGCGTTCCGGGGCCAACGTCCTGACTTTC. It yields the protein CASSSGTGRSGANVLTF.

This clone has more than one count but fewer than ten. This chain links TRBV7-2 with TRBJ2-1; D is ambiguous. Germline CDR1 is SGHTA and CDR2 is FQGNSA. The CDR3 spans 12 residues. Deletions cut 2 bases from V and 10 bases from J, with 9 bases between. CDR3 sequence reads: CASSLNYQEQFF. CDR3 DNA sequence: TGTGCCAGCAGCTTAAATTATCAGGAGCAGTTCTTC.

The chain's CDR3 is CASKTIRGYGYTF. The DNA for the CDR3 is TGTGCCAGTAAGACCATACGGGGCTATGGCTACACCTTC. The chain couples TRBV19 to TRBJ1-2; D is unclear. The germline V and J ends were trimmed by 7 bases and 4 bases, with 13 bases remaining between them. This CDR3 is built from 13 residues. Looked up from germline, CDR1 is LNHDA and CDR2 is SQIVND (reference sequence).

V and J are TRBV30 and TRBJ1-1; no clear D. Trimming shortened V by 4 bases and J by 2 bases, and 11 bases separated the two germline ends. CDR3 length: 13 amino acids. The V gene's germline CDR1 is GTSNPN and CDR2 SVGIG (reference sequence). The CDR3 nucleotides are TGTGCCTGGACCTTGGACTTCAACACTGAAGCTTTCTTT. Translating gives CAWTLDFNTEAFF.

V and J are TRBV6-6 and TRBJ1-2; a possible D gene is TRBD1 (5 bases). CDR3 length equals 15 residues. Per the germline V gene, CDR1 is MNHNY and CDR2 is SVGAGI (reference sequence). Trimming shortened V by 5 bases and J by 0 bases, and 13 bases separated the two germline ends. The CDR3 sequence: CASSTGRNANYGYTF. The CDR3 DNA reads as TGTGCCAGCAGTACAGGACGGAACGCTAACTATGGCTACACCTTC.

Relative to its sample, this clone is medium-sized. The chain is built from TRBV7-2 and TRBJ1-2; TRBD1 matches at 9 bases. J gave up 7 bases and V 7 bases, and 7 bases lay outside the gene matches. The CDR3 is 13 residues long. Germline V CDR1 and CDR2: SGHTA, FQGNSA. CDR3 residues: CASTPDRGGGYTF. DNA for the CDR3: TGTGCCAGCACCCCGGACAGGGGAGGTGGCTACACCTTC.

The chain joins TRBV27 to TRBJ1-1, with D unresolved. The V gene lost 6 bases and the J gene lost 2 bases, with 10 bases spanning the gap. The CDR3 has 13 amino acids. Germline values: CDR1 MNHEY, CDR2 SMNVEV (reference sequence). CDR3 loop: CASSLTQNTEAFF. In nucleotides, the CDR3 is TGTGCCAGCAGCCTCACACAAAACACTGAAGCTTTCTTT.

The CDR3 DNA is TGTGCCAGCACCCCGGGGGTTGAAAAACTGTTTTTT. This codes for CASTPGVEKLFF. The genes are TRBV28 and TRBJ1-4, with a tentative D call TRBD1 (5 bases). Trimming took off 7 bases at V and 7 bases at J, with 10 bases between the two ends. Germline loops: CDR1 MDHEN, CDR2 SYDVKM. CDR3 length: 12 residues.

The rearrangement joins TRBV7-9 to TRBJ1-4, with 8 positions matching TRBD1. Per germline, CDR1 SEHNR and CDR2 FQNEAQ (reference sequence). V lost 4 bases to trimming and J lost 4 bases; unmatched junction nucleotides: 11. The CDR3 has 17 residues. The CDR3 is CASSSTSAGGGNEKLFF. The CDR3 bases are TGTGCCAGCAGCTCGACGTCCGCAGGGGGCGGTAATGAAAAACTGTTTTTT.

V gene TRBV7-8 combines with J gene TRBJ2-7, with 8 bases lining up with TRBD2. This CDR3 is 13 amino acids long. The J segment lost 12 bases and the V segment lost 5 bases, leaving 12 bases of the junction unmatched. Germline CDR1 SGHVS, CDR2 FQNEAQ. CDR3: CASSARPQRETYF. The CDR3 nucleotides are TGTGCCAGCAGCGCCCGTCCCCAGCGGGAGACGTACTTC.

The chain combines TRBV15 with TRBJ1-2, with 10 bases lining up with TRBD1. CDR1 is LNHNV and CDR2 is YYDKDF in the germline V gene (reference sequence). CDR3 length equals 16 residues. V lost 7 bases to trimming and J lost 5 bases; unmatched junction nucleotides: 13. The CDR3 loop is CATTPRGGQGNYGYTF. The CDR3, as DNA: TGTGCCACCACCCCCAGGGGGGGACAGGGGAATTATGGCTACACCTTC.

This clone was seen a few times. J is TRBJ2-2 and V is TRBV4-1; no firm D call. The V gene lost 7 bases and the J gene lost 0 bases, with 15 bases spanning the gap. This CDR3 is built from 16 residues. Germline CDR1 and CDR2: MGHRA and YSYEKL. For the CDR3, the DNA is TGCGCCAGCAATCCAGGAAGCAACGCGAACACCGGGGAGCTGTTTTTT. Its protein product is CASNPGSNANTGELFF.

The chain recombines TRBV15 with TRBJ1-3; 9 bases are a match to TRBD1. V trimming: 5 bases; J trimming: 7 bases; junction bases outside the gene matches: 3. The V gene's germline CDR1 is LNHNV and CDR2 YYDKDF (reference sequence). The CDR3 spans 13 residues. CDR3: CATSGDRDNTIYF. Written as DNA, the CDR3 is TGTGCCACCAGCGGGGACAGGGATAACACCATATATTTT. The whole variable domain, filled in from reference TRBV15 and TRBJ1-3, reads DAMVIQNPRYQVTQFGKPVTLSCSQTLNHNVMYWYQQKSSQAPKLLFHYYDKDFNNEADTPDNFQSRRPNTSFCFLDIRSPGLGDTAMYLCATSGDRDNTIYFGEGSWLTVV.

The chain links TRBV28 to TRBJ2-7; 7 bases align to TRBD1. The CDR3 covers 14 residues. Germline lookup yields CDR1 MDHEN and CDR2 SYDVKM. The V and J ends lost 8 bases and 0 bases, in that order; junction bases with no gene match: 7. The DNA of the CDR3 is TGTGCCAGCGGCGGACAGGCGCACTCCTACGAGCAGTACTTC. This translates into CASGGQAHSYEQYF.